The present TCR beta chain was sequenced within a study of monozygotic twins with inflammatory bowel disease. This CDR3 comprises 17 residues. Germline CDR1 and CDR2: MNHEY and SMNVEV (reference sequence). Findings and caveats of the study: It was not supported that a single strong signal or clonotype was associated with IBD. Varied immunosuppressive treatments among patients may have increased repertoire variability. Compared with healthy twins, IBD patients shared fewer clonotypes with others, especially with disease activity.

Eight separate reactions for every sample produced the cDNA. TCRdb re-called the 5' RACE reads and gives one entry per CDR3 protein, without DNA. In total, the table holds 300,000 to 450,000 distinct CDR3 sequences. To note about this clonotype: Its antigen remains unknown.

The sequenced sample was blood. The sequence derives from a human donor with ulcerative colitis or Crohn's disease, or a healthy co-twin of an affected twin (not recorded which). This chain links TRBV27 with TRBJ1-5; checking the TCRdb D call of TRBD1 is not possible without DNA. CDR3: CASSSGPGTGDGQPQHF.